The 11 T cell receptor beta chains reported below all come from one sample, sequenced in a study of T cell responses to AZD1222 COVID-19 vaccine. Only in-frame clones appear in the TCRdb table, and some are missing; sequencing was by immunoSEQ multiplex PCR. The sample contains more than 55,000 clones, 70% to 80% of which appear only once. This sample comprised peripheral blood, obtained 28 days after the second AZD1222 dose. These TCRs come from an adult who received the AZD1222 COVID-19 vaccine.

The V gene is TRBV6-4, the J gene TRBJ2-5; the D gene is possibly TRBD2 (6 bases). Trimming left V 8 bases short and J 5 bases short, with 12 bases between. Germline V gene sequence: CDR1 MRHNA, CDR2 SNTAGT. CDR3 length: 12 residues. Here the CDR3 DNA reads TGTGCCAGCTTCTGGGCGGGGGAGACCCAGTACTTC. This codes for CASFWAGETQYF.

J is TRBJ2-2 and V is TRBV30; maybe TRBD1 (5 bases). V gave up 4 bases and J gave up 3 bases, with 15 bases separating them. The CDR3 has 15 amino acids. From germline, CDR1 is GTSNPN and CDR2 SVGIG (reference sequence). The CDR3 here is CAWKSPDRDTGELFF. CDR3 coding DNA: TGTGCCTGGAAATCCCCCGACAGAGACACCGGGGAGCTGTTTTTT.

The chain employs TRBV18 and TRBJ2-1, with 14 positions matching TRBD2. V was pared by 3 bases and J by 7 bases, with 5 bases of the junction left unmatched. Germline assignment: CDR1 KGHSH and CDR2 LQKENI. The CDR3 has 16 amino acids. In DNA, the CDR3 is TGTGCCAGCTCACCCCTGACTAGCGGGGGGGGAAATGAGCAGTTCTTC. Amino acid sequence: CASSPLTSGGGNEQFF.

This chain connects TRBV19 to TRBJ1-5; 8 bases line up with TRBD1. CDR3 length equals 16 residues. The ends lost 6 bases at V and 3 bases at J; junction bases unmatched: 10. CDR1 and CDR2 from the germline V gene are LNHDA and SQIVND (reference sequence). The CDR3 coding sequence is TGTGCCAGTAGCCCCGTGACAGGGGCTTTCAATCAGCCCCAGCATTTT. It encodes CASSPVTGAFNQPQHF.

The DNA for the CDR3 is TGTGCCAGCAGTCCACAGGGGGCGGTCGGGGAGCTGTTTTTT. Protein: CASSPQGAVGELFF. J is TRBJ2-2 and V is TRBV11-2, with TRBD1 identical over 9 bases. CDR1 is SGHAT and CDR2 is FQNNGV in the germline V gene. The CDR3 loop spans 14 amino acids. J was trimmed by 7 bases and V by 6 bases; bases with no gene match: 6.

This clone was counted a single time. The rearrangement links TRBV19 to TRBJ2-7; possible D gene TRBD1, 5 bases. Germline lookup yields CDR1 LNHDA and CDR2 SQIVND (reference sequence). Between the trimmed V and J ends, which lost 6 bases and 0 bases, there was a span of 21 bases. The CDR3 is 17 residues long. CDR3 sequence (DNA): TGTGCCAGTAGCGCCTACGACAGTAACAGCGCCTCCTACGAGCAGTACTTC. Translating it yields CASSAYDSNSASYEQYF.

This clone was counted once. The CDR3 reads CASSSNNYGYTF. Written as DNA, the CDR3 is TGTGCCAGCAGCTCTAACAACTATGGCTACACCTTC. The rearrangement uses TRBV28 and TRBJ1-2; D is unclear. Germline V gene data show CDR1 as MDHEN and CDR2 as SYDVKM. The CDR3 has 12 residues. V dropped 6 bases and J dropped 2 bases, with 7 bases sitting between them.

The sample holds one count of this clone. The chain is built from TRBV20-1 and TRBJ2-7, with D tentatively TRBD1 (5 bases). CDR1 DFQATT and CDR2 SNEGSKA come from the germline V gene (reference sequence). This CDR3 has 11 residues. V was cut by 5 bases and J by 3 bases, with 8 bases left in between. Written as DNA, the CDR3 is TGCAGTGCTGGTGACAGCTACGAGCAGTACTTC. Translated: CSAGDSYEQYF.

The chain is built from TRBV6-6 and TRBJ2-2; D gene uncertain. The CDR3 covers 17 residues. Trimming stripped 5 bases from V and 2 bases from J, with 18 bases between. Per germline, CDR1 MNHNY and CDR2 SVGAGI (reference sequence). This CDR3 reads CASSPPQKGRNTGELFF. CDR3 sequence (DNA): TGTGCCAGCAGTCCCCCTCAGAAGGGAAGAAACACCGGGGAGCTGTTTTTT.

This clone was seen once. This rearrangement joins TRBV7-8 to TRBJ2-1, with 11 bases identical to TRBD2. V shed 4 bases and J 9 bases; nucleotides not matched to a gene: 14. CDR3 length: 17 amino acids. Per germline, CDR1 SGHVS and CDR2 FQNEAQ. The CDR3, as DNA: TGTGCCAGCAGCTCCACTCGACTAGCGGGGACCCGAGGTGAGCAGTTCTTC. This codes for CASSSTRLAGTRGEQFF.

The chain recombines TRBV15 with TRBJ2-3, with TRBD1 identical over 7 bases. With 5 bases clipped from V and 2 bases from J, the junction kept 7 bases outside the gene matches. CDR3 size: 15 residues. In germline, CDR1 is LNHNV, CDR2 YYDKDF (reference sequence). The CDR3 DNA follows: TGTGCCACCAGCCGGGGCCAGGGGGTCACAGATACGCAGTATTTT. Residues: CATSRGQGVTDTQYF.